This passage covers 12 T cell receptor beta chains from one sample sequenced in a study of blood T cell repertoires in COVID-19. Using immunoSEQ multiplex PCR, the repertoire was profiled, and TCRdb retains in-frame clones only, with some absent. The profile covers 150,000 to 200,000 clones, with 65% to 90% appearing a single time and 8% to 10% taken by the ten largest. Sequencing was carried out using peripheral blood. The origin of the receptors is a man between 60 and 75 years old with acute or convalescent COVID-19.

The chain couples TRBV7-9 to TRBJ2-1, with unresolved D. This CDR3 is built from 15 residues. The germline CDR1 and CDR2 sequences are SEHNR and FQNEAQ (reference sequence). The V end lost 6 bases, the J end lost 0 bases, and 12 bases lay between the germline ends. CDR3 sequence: CASRSGGSSYNEQFF. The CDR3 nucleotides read TGTGCCAGCAGGTCTGGCGGAAGCTCCTACAATGAGCAGTTCTTC. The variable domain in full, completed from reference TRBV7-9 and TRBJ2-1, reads DTGVSQNPRHKITKRGQNVTFRCDPISEHNRLYWYRQTLGQGPEFLTYFQNEAQLEKSRLLSDRFSAERPKGSFSTLEIQRTEQGDSAMYLCASRSGGSSYNEQFFGPGTRLTVL.

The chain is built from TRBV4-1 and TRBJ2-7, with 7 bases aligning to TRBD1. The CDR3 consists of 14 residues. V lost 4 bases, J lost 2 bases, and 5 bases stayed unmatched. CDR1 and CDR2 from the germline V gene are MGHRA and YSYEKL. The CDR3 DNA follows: TGCGCCAGCAGCCCAGGGGACAGTACCTACGAGCAGTACTTC. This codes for CASSPGDSTYEQYF.

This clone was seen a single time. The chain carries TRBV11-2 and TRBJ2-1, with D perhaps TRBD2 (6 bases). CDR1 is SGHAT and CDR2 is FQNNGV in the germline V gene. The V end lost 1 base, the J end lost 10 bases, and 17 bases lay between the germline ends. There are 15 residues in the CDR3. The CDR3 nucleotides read TGTGCCAGCAGCTTAGGGGAGGCTATCCGGTCGGAGCAGTTCTTC. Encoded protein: CASSLGEAIRSEQFF.

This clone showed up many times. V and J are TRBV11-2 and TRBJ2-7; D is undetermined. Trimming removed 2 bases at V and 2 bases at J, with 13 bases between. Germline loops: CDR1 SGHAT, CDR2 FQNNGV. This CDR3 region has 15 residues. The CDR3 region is CASSLSFSSTYEQYF. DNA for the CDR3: TGTGCCAGCAGCTTATCGTTTAGCTCAACCTACGAGCAGTACTTC.

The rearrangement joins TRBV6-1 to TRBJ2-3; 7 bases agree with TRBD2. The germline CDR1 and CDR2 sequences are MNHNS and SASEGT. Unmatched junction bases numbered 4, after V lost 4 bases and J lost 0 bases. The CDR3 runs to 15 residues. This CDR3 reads CASSVAGTSTDTQYF. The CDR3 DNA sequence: TGTGCCAGCAGTGTAGCGGGCACTAGCACAGATACGCAGTATTTT.

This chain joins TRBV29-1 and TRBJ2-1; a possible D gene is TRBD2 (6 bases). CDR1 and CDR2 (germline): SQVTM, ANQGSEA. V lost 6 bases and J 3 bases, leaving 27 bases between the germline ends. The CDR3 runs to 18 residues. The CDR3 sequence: CSVASGTQNFADYNEQFF. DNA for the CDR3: TGCAGCGTGGCGTCCGGGACTCAAAATTTTGCTGACTACAATGAGCAGTTCTTC.

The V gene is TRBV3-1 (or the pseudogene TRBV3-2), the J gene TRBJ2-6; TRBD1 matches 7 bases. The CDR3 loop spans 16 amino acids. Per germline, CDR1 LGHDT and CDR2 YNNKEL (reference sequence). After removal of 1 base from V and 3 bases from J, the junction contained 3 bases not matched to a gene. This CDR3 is CASSQGQGYGANVLTF. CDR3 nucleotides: TGTGCCAGCAGCCAAGGACAGGGATATGGGGCCAACGTCCTGACTTTC.

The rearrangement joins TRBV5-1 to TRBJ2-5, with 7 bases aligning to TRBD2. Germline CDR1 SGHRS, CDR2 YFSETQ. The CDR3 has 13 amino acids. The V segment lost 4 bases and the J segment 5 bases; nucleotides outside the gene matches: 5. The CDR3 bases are TGCGCCAGCAGCCCCCTACTAGCGGAGACCCAGTACTTC. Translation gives CASSPLLAETQYF. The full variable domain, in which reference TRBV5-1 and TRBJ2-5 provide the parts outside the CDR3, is KAGVTQTPRYLIKTRGQQVTLSCSPISGHRSVSWYQQTPGQGLQFLFEYFSETQRNKGNFPGRFSGRQFSNSRSEMNVSTLELGDSALYLCASSPLLAETQYFGPGTRLLVL.

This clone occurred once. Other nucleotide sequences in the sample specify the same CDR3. CDR3 bases: TGTGCCAGCAGTTCTCGTTATGGCTACACCTTC. Protein product: CASSSRYGYTF. The chain recombines TRBV28 with TRBJ1-2; D is unclear. The germline V gene encodes CDR1 MDHEN and CDR2 SYDVKM. Trimming shortened V by 4 bases and J by 5 bases, and 5 bases separated the two germline ends. This CDR3 contains 11 residues.

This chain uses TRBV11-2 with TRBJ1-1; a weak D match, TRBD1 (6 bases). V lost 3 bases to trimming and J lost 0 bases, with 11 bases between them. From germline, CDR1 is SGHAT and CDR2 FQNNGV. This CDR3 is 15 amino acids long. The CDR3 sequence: CASSFTGSLNTEAFF. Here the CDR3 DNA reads TGTGCCAGCAGCTTCACAGGGAGCCTGAACACTGAAGCTTTCTTT.

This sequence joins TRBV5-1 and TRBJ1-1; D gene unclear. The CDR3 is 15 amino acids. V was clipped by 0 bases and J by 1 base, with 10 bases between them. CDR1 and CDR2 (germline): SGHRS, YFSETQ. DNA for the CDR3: TGCGCCAGCAGCTTGGCCCACAGACCGAACACTGAAGCTTTCTTT. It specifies CASSLAHRPNTEAFF.

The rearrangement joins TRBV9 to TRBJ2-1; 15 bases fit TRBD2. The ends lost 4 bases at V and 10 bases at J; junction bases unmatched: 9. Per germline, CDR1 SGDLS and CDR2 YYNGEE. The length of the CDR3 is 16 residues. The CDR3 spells CASSMGLAGGLWEQFF. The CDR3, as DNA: TGTGCCAGCAGCATGGGACTAGCGGGAGGCCTTTGGGAGCAGTTCTTC.